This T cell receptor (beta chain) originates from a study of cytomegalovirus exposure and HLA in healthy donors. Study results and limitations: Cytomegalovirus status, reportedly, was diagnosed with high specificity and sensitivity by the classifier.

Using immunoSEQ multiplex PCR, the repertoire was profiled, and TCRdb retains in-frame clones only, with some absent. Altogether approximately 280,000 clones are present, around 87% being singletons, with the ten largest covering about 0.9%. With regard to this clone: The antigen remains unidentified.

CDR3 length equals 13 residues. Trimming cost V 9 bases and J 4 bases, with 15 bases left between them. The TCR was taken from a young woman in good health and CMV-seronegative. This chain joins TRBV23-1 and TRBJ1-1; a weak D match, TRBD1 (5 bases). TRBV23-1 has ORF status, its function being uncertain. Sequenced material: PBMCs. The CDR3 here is CARGVGGSTEAFF. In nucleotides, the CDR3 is TGCGCCAGAGGGGTCGGGGGGTCCACTGAAGCTTTCTTT.